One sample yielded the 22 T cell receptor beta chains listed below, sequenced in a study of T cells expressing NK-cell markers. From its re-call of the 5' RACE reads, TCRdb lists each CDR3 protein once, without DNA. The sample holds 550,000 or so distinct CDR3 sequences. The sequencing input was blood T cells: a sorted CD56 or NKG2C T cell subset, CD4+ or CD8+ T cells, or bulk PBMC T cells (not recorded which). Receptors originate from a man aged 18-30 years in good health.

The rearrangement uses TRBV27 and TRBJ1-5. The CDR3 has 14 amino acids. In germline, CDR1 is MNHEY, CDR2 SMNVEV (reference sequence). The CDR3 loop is CASSPIDRNQPQHF.

CDR3 protein: CASSDRGLGFSEQYF. V is TRBV7-9 and J is TRBJ2-7; no DNA is available, so the TRBD1 call from TCRdb remains unchecked. This CDR3 is built from 15 residues. The germline V gene has CDR1 SEHNR and CDR2 FQNEAQ (reference sequence).

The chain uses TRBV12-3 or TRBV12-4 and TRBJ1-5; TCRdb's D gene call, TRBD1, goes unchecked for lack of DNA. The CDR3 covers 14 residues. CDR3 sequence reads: CATSLAGYNQPQHF.

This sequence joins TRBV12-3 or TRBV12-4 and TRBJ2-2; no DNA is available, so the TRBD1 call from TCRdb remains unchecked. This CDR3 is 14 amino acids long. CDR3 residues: CASSPDRATGELFF.

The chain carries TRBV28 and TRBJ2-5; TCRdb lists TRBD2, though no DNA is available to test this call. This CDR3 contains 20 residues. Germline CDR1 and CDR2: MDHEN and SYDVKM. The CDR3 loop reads CASSLDSFSLAGIRGETQYF.

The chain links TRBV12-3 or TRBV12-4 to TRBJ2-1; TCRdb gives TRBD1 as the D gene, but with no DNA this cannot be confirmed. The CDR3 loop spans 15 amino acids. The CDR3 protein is CASSFRRATYNEQFF.

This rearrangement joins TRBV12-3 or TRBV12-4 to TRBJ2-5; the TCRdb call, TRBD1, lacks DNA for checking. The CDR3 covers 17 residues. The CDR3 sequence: CASNLSTGTGVGETQYF.

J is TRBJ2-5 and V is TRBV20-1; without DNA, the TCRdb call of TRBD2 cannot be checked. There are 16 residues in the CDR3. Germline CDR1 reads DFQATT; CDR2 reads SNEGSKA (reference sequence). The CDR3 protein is CSARDRTLAGKETQYF.

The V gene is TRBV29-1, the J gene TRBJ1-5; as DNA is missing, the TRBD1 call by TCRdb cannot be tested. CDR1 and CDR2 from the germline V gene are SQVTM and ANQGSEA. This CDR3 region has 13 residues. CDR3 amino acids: CSVRGTENQPQHF.

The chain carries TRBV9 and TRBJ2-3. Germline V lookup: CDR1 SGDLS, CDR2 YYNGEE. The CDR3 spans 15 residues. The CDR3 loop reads CASSGPNRLTDTQYF. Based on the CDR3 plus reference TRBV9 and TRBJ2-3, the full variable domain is DSGVTQTPKHLITATGQRVTLRCSPRSGDLSVYWYQQSLDQGLQFLIQYYNGEERAKGNILERFSAQQFPDLHSELNLSSLELGDSALYFCASSGPNRLTDTQYFGPGTRLTVL.

The CDR3 loop is CASSRQRGQGGETQYF. V is TRBV7-2 and J is TRBJ2-5; the TCRdb D gene call, TRBD1, has no DNA to confirm it. CDR1 and CDR2 from the germline V gene are SGHTA and FQGNSA. The CDR3 runs to 16 residues. Drawing the rest from reference TRBV7-2 and TRBJ2-5, the complete variable domain is GAGVSQSPSNKVTEKGKDVELRCDPISGHTALYWYRQSLGQGLEFLIYFQGNSAPDKSGLPSDRFSAERTGGSVSTLTIQRTQQEDSAVYLCASSRQRGQGGETQYFGPGTRLLVL.

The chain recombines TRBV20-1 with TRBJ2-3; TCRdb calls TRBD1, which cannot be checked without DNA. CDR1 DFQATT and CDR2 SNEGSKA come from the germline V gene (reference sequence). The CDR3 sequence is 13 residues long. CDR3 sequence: CSVDDRGTDTQYF.

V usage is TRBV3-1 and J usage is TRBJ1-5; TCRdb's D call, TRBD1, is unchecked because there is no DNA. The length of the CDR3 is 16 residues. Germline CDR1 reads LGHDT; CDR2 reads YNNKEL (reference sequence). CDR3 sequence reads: CASSPTLPGSNQPQHF.

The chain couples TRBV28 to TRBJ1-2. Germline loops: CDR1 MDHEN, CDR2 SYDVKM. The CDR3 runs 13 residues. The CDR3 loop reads CASSISDGYGYTF.

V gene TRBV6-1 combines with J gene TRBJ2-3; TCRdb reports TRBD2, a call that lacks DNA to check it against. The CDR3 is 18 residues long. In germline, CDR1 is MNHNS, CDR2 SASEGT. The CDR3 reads CASRRTSGSGVRTDTQYF.

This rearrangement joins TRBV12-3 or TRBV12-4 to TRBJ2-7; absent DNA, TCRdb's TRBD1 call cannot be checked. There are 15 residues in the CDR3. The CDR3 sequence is CASSPDRERNDEQYF.

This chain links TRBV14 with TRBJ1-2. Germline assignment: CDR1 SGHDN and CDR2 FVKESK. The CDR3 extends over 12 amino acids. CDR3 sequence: CASSSLGYGYTF.

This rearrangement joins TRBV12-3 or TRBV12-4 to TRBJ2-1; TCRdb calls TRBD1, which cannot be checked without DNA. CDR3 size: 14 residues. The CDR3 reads CASTKSGRYNEQFF.

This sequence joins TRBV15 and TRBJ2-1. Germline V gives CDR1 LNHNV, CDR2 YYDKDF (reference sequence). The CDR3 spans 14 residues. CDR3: CATSRDGSYNEQFF.

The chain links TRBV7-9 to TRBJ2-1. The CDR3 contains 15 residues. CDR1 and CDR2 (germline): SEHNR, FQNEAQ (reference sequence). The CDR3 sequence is CASSLRHVSYNEQFF.

CDR3 residues: CASSGRFRETQYF. J is TRBJ2-5 and V is TRBV9. From germline, CDR1 is SGDLS and CDR2 YYNGEE. The length of the CDR3 is 13 residues.

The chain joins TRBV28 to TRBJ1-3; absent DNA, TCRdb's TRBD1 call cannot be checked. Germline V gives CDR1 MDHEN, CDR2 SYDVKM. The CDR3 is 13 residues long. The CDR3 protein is CASYRGNLDTIYF.